This entry concerns a single T cell receptor (beta chain). This sample also contains other DNA sequences that code for the same CDR3. The PCR contained 60 Vbeta and 13 Jbeta primers. Profiling relied on immunoSEQ multiplex PCR, and the TCRdb table lists in-frame clones only, not all of them. This repertoire shows roughly 120,000 clones, about 68% found once; its top ten account for 11%. The record originates from a study of cytomegalovirus exposure and HLA in healthy donors. Germline V gives CDR1 KGHSH, CDR2 LQKENI. V shed 3 bases and J shed 5 bases, with 7 bases lying between them. The CDR3 extends over 12 amino acids.

The genes are TRBV18 and TRBJ2-5, with D maybe TRBD2 (6 bases). The clonotype originates from a woman aged 50 to 65 in good health and CMV-seropositive. The specimen sequenced was PBMCs. In DNA form, the CDR3 reads TGTGCCAGCTCACCCCGGGGGGAGACCCAGTACTTC. Its protein product is CASSPRGETQYF.